This T cell receptor beta chain was identified during a study of blood T cell repertoires in COVID-19. About the research overall: Collection of acute and convalescent COVID-19 samples took place in the United States, Italy and Spain. T cells, B-cell-depleted T cells, or PBMCs provided the cDNA or gDNA that served as material.

Trimming cost V 4 bases and J 4 bases; bases outside gene matches: 11. The CDR3 runs to 17 residues. Germline V gives CDR1 SGHRS, CDR2 YFSETQ. In the source study's methods: Counts of nucleated cells, estimated from reference gene primer amplification, were obtained. Method: immunoSEQ multiplex PCR; TCRdb's copy keeps in-frame clones and lacks some. V and J calls and clone size are as listed in that table; D and trimming were resolved from the DNA. The table has 140,000 to 150,000 clones, around 86% seen once. V gene TRBV5-1 combines with J gene TRBJ1-2, with 12 nucleotides matching TRBD1. This receptor was obtained from a man older than 75 with acute or convalescent COVID-19. The sample taken for sequencing was peripheral blood. The CDR3 DNA reads TGCGCCAGCAGCCCACCGGGACAGGGGGCCGGAGTCTATGGCTACACCTTC. Translation gives CASSPPGQGAGVYGYTF.